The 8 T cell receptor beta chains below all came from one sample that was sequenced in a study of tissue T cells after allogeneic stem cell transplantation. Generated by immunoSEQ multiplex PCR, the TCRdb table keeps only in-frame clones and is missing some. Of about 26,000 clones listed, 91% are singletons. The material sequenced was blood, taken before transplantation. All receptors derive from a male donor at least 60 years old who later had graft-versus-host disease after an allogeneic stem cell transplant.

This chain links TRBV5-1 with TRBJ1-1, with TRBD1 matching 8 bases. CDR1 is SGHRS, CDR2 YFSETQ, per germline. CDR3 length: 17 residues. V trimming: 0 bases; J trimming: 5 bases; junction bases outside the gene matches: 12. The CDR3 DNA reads TGCGCCAGCAGCTTGGCGGGCCAGGGGGCTCCCCCAACTGAAGCTTTCTTT. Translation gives CASSLAGQGAPPTEAFF. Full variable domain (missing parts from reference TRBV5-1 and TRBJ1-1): KAGVTQTPRYLIKTRGQQVTLSCSPISGHRSVSWYQQTPGQGLQFLFEYFSETQRNKGNFPGRFSGRQFSNSRSEMNVSTLELGDSALYLCASSLAGQGAPPTEAFFGQGTRLTVV.

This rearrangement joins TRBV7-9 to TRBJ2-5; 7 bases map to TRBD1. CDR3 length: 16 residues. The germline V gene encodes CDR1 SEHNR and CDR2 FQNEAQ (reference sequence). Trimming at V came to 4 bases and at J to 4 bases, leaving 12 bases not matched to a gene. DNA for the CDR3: TGTGCCAGCAGCTGGCTACAGGGGTCAGGAAGAGAGACCCAGTACTTC. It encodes CASSWLQGSGRETQYF.

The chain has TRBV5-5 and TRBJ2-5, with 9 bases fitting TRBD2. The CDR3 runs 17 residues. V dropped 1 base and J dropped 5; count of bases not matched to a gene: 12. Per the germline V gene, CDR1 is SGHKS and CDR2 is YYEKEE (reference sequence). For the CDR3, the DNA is TGTGCCAGCAGCTTGAATCTGGGCGGGGGGGCCCTGGAGACCCAGTACTTC. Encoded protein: CASSLNLGGGALETQYF. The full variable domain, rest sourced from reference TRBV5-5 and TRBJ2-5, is DAGVTQSPTHLIKTRGQQVTLRCSPISGHKSVSWYQQVLGQGPQFIFQYYEKEERGRGNFPDRFSARQFPNYSSELNVNALLLGDSALYLCASSLNLGGGALETQYFGPGTRLLVL.

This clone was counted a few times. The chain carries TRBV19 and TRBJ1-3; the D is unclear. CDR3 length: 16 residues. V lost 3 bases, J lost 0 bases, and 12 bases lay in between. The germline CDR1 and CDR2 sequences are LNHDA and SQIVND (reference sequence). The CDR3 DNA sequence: TGTGCCAGTAGTATGAGGGCGATAAACTCTGGAAACACCATATATTTT. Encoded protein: CASSMRAINSGNTIYF.

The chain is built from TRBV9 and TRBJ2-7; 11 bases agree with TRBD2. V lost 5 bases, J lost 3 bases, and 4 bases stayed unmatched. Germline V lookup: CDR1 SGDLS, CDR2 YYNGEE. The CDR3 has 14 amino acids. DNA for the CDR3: TGTGCCAGCAGTGACGGGACTAGCGGCTACGAGCAGTACTTC. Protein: CASSDGTSGYEQYF.

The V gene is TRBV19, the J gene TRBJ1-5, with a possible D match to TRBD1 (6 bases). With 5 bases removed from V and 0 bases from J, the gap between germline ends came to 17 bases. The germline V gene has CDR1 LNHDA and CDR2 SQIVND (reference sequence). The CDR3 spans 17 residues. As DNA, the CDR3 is TGTGCCAGTAGTTCGGGGGGCGGCTCCTATAGCAATCAGCCCCAGCATTTT. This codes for CASSSGGGSYSNQPQHF.

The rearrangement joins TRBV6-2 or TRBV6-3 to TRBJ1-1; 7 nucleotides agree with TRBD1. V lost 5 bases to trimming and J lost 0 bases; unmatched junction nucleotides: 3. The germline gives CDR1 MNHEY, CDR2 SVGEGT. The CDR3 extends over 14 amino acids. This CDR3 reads CASSMGTVNTEAFF. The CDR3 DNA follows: TGTGCCAGCAGTATGGGGACAGTGAACACTGAAGCTTTCTTT.

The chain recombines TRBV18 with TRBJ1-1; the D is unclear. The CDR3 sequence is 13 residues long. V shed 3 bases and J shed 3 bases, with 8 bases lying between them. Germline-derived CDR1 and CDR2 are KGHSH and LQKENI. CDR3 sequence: CASSPAEDTEAFF. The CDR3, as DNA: TGTGCCAGCTCACCCGCCGAGGACACTGAAGCTTTCTTT.